Listed below are T cell receptor beta chains from one sample, sequenced in a study of shared clonotypes between healthy human individuals. Using immunoSEQ multiplex PCR, the repertoire was profiled, and TCRdb retains in-frame clones only, with some absent. The sample consists of a few million clones, approximately 94% of them appearing once. The sample was naive CD4+ T cells sorted from blood. Source of these receptors: a young man in good health. CDR3s include the opening cysteine and the closing phenylalanine or tryptophan.

v_gene: TRBV30
j_gene: TRBJ1-5
CDR3aa: CAWGQGQNQPQHF

v_gene: TRBV6-1
j_gene: TRBJ2-7
CDR3aa: CASTLGGVYEQYF

v_gene: TRBV5-4
j_gene: TRBJ1-1
CDR3aa: CASSTTGGTEAFF

v_gene: TRBV7-9
j_gene: TRBJ1-2
CDR3aa: CASSLGGIRDGYTF

v_gene: TRBV10-3
j_gene: TRBJ1-6
CDR3aa: CAISAGTGGNNSPLHF

v_gene: TRBV30
j_gene: TRBJ2-1
CDR3aa: CAWSVGRGGNEQFF

v_gene: TRBV19
j_gene: TRBJ1-5
CDR3aa: CASSLDRGGNQPQHF

v_gene: TRBV7-9
j_gene: TRBJ2-5
CDR3aa: CASSPQTSAETQYF

v_gene: TRBV5-1
j_gene: TRBJ2-7
CDR3aa: CASSGGTNLAYEQYF

v_gene: TRBV2
j_gene: TRBJ1-1
CDR3aa: CASSEWQVLSEAFF

v_gene: TRBV25-1
j_gene: TRBJ2-1
CDR3aa: CASSLGTSGGRRNEQLF

v_gene: TRBV11-3
j_gene: TRBJ2-7
CDR3aa: CASSPDREDEQYF

v_gene: TRBV7-8
j_gene: TRBJ2-1
CDR3aa: CASSLVARQGLSNEQFF

v_gene: TRBV10-3
j_gene: TRBJ2-7
CDR3aa: CATAGGSRYEQYF

v_gene: TRBV9
j_gene: TRBJ2-1
CDR3aa: CASSVRTSVNEQFF

v_gene: TRBV5-1
j_gene: TRBJ2-3
CDR3aa: CASSPSGIRTDTQYF

v_gene: TRBV13
j_gene: TRBJ1-2
CDR3aa: CASSLYREGTGYTF

v_gene: TRBV7-6
j_gene: TRBJ2-7
CDR3aa: CASSPGTGGGGYEQYF

v_gene: TRBV29-1
j_gene: TRBJ2-1
CDR3aa: CSARGRGSSYNEQFF

v_gene: TRBV5-1
j_gene: TRBJ2-2
CDR3aa: CASSLAAGGPTGELFF

v_gene: TRBV2
j_gene: TRBJ2-7
CDR3aa: CASSKGTGGREQYF

v_gene: TRBV30
j_gene: TRBJ2-3
CDR3aa: CALAGQLLNTQYF

v_gene: TRBV6-6
j_gene: TRBJ2-7
CDR3aa: CASLRWFGGNEQYF

v_gene: TRBV9
j_gene: TRBJ1-4
CDR3aa: CASSVGAPGLSYTTNEKLFF

v_gene: TRBV19
j_gene: TRBJ2-5
CDR3aa: CASSTTTGPYQETQYF

v_gene: TRBV6-1
j_gene: TRBJ2-5
CDR3aa: CASSEAEGLQYF

v_gene: TRBV5-8
j_gene: TRBJ1-6
CDR3aa: CASSLQGAASPLHF

v_gene: TRBV6-5
j_gene: TRBJ2-1
CDR3aa: CASSLQGIETNEQFF

v_gene: TRBV6-5
j_gene: TRBJ2-5
CDR3aa: CASSTPGQGRTQYF

v_gene: TRBV5-1
j_gene: TRBJ1-3
CDR3aa: CASSLGLVGGNTIYF

v_gene: TRBV30
j_gene: TRBJ2-5
CDR3aa: CAWRPKNLAGAWAQYF

v_gene: TRBV6-6
j_gene: TRBJ2-2
CDR3aa: CASSYLSGSGGELFF

v_gene: TRBV13
j_gene: TRBJ2-1
CDR3aa: CASSLGDREGSEQFF

v_gene: TRBV7-8
j_gene: TRBJ2-1
CDR3aa: CASSLGWGSYNEQFF

v_gene: TRBV28
j_gene: TRBJ2-2
CDR3aa: CASSTGLGELFF

v_gene: TRBV14
j_gene: TRBJ1-4
CDR3aa: CASRASGTANEKLFF

v_gene: TRBV30
j_gene: TRBJ1-5
CDR3aa: CAWSVAGGGSNQPQHF

v_gene: TRBV6-5
j_gene: TRBJ1-2
CDR3aa: CASSYSTLRGYTF

v_gene: TRBV5-1
j_gene: TRBJ1-2
CDR3aa: CASSLATGGPYGYTF

v_gene: TRBV28
j_gene: TRBJ2-7
CDR3aa: CASIPGGVGEQYF

v_gene: TRBV6-5
j_gene: TRBJ1-6
CDR3aa: CASREGGNSPLHF

v_gene: TRBV7-9
j_gene: TRBJ2-2
CDR3aa: CASSASGNTGELFF

v_gene: TRBV10-3
j_gene: TRBJ1-2
CDR3aa: CAISELLQSSGYTF

v_gene: TRBV29-1
j_gene: TRBJ2-7
CDR3aa: CSAKARSSYEQYF

v_gene: TRBV2
j_gene: TRBJ1-6
CDR3aa: CASSGGRGNSPLHF

v_gene: TRBV4-1
j_gene: TRBJ2-3
CDR3aa: CASSQEASGRGDTQYF

v_gene: TRBV7-3
j_gene: TRBJ2-1
CDR3aa: CASSWTDYNEQFF

v_gene: TRBV7-2
j_gene: TRBJ2-3
CDR3aa: CASSLSADTQYF

v_gene: TRBV6-5
j_gene: TRBJ2-7
CDR3aa: CASNKAGGKNYEQYF

v_gene: TRBV19
j_gene: TRBJ2-7
CDR3aa: CASSIDHRSTYEQYF

v_gene: TRBV5-1
j_gene: TRBJ2-5
CDR3aa: CASSFEGGGRETQYF

v_gene: TRBV5-8
j_gene: TRBJ2-7
CDR3aa: CASSLDRTYEQYF

v_gene: TRBV2
j_gene: TRBJ1-1
CDR3aa: CASSGDRAYTEAFF

v_gene: TRBV28
j_gene: TRBJ2-7
CDR3aa: CASSLSPDRPYEQYF

v_gene: TRBV15
j_gene: TRBJ2-7
CDR3aa: CATSRSGTRYEQYF